This T cell receptor beta chain was captured by sequencing in a study of response to subunit inactivated influenza vaccine. This CDR3 comprises 16 residues. The germline V and J ends were trimmed by 2 bases and 1 base, with 12 bases remaining between them. Germline CDR1 SGHRS, CDR2 YFSETQ. This clonotype was counted only a few times. The antigen is not known. Study-level findings and limits: Authors proposed each seasonal influenza vaccination draws in few new T cells.

TCRdb reanalysed the RT-PCR reads using MiXCR and keeps one entry per CDR3 protein. The sample consists of 550,000 to 600,000 distinct CDR3 sequences, about an eighth of them appearing once. The sequencing used PBMCs from blood, collected on the day of vaccination. V gene TRBV5-1 combines with J gene TRBJ1-4; D ambiguous. The source of this sequence is a man aged 50 or older who received an inactivated influenza vaccine. Written as DNA, the CDR3 is TGCGCCAGCAGCTTCAGTCTCTCTGGAACTAATGAAAAACTGTTTTTT. It codes for CASSFSLSGTNEKLFF.